One sample yielded the 9 T cell receptor beta chains listed below, sequenced in a study of PD-1 blockade in classical Hodgkin lymphoma. Each of the patients experienced relapse following autologous stem cell transplantation, and their brentuximab vedotin exposure differed. Some clones are missing from TCRdb's copy, which holds only in-frame ones; the method was immunoSEQ multiplex PCR. The table records under 80,000 clones, over 70% of them present only once. Specimen: peripheral blood mononuclear cells (PBMCs), collected before the second cycle of nivolumab. These receptors were collected from a human donor with classical Hodgkin lymphoma.

This clone was seen only a few times. The rearrangement links TRBV19 to TRBJ2-7, with D tentatively TRBD2 (5 bases). This CDR3 region has 14 residues. Germline V gives CDR1 LNHDA, CDR2 SQIVND (reference sequence). V lost 2 bases and J lost 0, with 8 bases in between. The CDR3 region has the DNA TGTGCCAGTAGTATACAGGACTTCTCCTACGAGCAGTACTTC. It is translated as CASSIQDFSYEQYF.

The table lists this clone with a few counts. The J gene is TRBJ1-2, the V gene TRBV30; 7 bases map to TRBD1. This CDR3 has 17 residues. Germline trimming cut 1 base from V and 1 base from J; bases unmatched to any gene: 12. Germline V gives CDR1 GTSNPN, CDR2 SVGIG (reference sequence). The CDR3 DNA reads TGTGCCTGGAGTGACGACCCGTCGGGACAGCTTAACTATGGCTACACCTTC. Amino acid sequence: CAWSDDPSGQLNYGYTF.

V is TRBV5-6 and J is TRBJ1-4; D call uncertain. Between the trimmed V and J ends, which lost 2 bases and 0 bases, there was a span of 5 bases. This CDR3 contains 14 residues. The germline V gene encodes CDR1 SGHDT and CDR2 YYEEEE. CDR3 in DNA: TGTGCCAGCAGCTTCGGGGCAACTAATGAAAAACTGTTTTTT. Protein sequence: CASSFGATNEKLFF.

This rearrangement joins TRBV5-1 to TRBJ2-7; 7 nucleotides agree with TRBD1. The CDR3 contains 13 residues. Trimming at V came to 3 bases and at J to 3 bases, leaving 3 bases not matched to a gene. Per the germline V gene, CDR1 is SGHRS and CDR2 is YFSETQ. The CDR3 protein is CASSSPGGYEQYF. DNA for the CDR3: TGCGCCAGCAGCTCCCCAGGGGGCTACGAGCAGTACTTC.

This sequence joins TRBV28 and TRBJ1-2, with a weak D call TRBD1 (5 bases). Trimming took off 8 bases at V and 5 bases at J, with 21 bases between the two ends. The germline CDR1 and CDR2 sequences are MDHEN and SYDVKM. The CDR3 extends over 15 amino acids. As DNA, the CDR3 is TGTGCCAGCTGCTTCCCCGGGGACTTAGGGTATGGCTACACCTTC. This gives the protein CASCFPGDLGYGYTF.

V and J are TRBV2 and TRBJ2-3; the D gene is possibly TRBD1 (5 bases). In germline, CDR1 is SNHLY, CDR2 FYNNEI. Trimming took off 6 bases at V and 2 bases at J, with 9 bases between the two ends. The CDR3 covers 13 residues. This CDR3 reads CASSVGVTDTQYF. The CDR3 DNA reads as TGTGCCAGCAGCGTAGGGGTCACAGATACGCAGTATTTT. Complete variable domain (other parts from reference TRBV2 and TRBJ2-3): EPEVTQTPSHQVTQMGQEVILRCVPISNHLYFYWYRQILGQKVEFLVSFYNNEISEKSEIFDDQFSVERPDGSNFTLKIRSTKLEDSAMYFCASSVGVTDTQYFGPGTRLTVL.

This chain uses TRBV6-5 with TRBJ2-7; no clear D. V lost 0 bases and J 1 base, leaving 13 bases between the germline ends. Germline V lookup: CDR1 MNHEY, CDR2 SVGAGI. This CDR3 region has 16 residues. The CDR3 protein is CASSYSYTGLSYEQYF. The CDR3, as DNA: TGTGCCAGCAGTTACTCTTATACGGGTCTTTCCTACGAGCAGTACTTC.

Points on this clone: Other DNA variants within this sample encode the same CDR3. The rearrangement links TRBV5-1 to TRBJ2-7; 8 positions agree with TRBD2. The CDR3 covers 11 residues. Germline trimming cut 3 bases from V and 7 bases from J; bases unmatched to any gene: 0. The germline V gene has CDR1 SGHRS and CDR2 YFSETQ. The CDR3 DNA is TGCGCCAGCAGCTCGGGAGGGGAGCAGTACTTC. This sequence encodes CASSSGGEQYF. Full variable domain (missing parts from reference TRBV5-1 and TRBJ2-7): KAGVTQTPRYLIKTRGQQVTLSCSPISGHRSVSWYQQTPGQGLQFLFEYFSETQRNKGNFPGRFSGRQFSNSRSEMNVSTLELGDSALYLCASSSGGEQYFGPGTRLTVT.

This CDR3 reads CASDWERHGDTQYF. Here the CDR3 DNA reads TGTGCCAGCGACTGGGAGCGTCATGGGGATACGCAGTATTTT. This sequence joins TRBV2 and TRBJ2-3; maybe TRBD2 (5 bases). The V gene's germline CDR1 is SNHLY and CDR2 FYNNEI. The CDR3 contains 14 residues. V lost 8 bases to trimming and J lost 6 bases, with 18 bases between them.